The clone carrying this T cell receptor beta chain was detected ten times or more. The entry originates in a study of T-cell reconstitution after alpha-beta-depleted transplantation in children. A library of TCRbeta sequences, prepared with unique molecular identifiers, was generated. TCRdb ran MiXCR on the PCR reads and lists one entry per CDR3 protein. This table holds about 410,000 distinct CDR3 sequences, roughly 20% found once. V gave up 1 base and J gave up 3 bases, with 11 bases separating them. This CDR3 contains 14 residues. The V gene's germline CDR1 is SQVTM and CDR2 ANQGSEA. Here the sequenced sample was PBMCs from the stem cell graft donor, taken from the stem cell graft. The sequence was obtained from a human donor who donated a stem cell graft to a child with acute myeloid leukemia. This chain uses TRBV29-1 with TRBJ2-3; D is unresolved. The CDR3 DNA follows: TGCAGCGTTGAAGTGGCCGGACGTACAGATACGCAGTATTTT. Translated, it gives CSVEVAGRTDTQYF.